The 15 T cell receptor beta chains listed next were all sequenced from one sample in a study of cytomegalovirus exposure and HLA in healthy donors. Primers included in the PCR were 60 Vbeta and 13 Jbeta primers. Method: immunoSEQ multiplex PCR; TCRdb's copy keeps in-frame clones and lacks some. The sample yields some 140,000 clones, around 77% seen once. Input material: PBMCs. These TCRs come from a man aged 50-59 years in good health and CMV-seronegative.

The CDR3 loop is CASSLMRTGGMGETQYF. CDR3 nucleotides: TGTGCCAGCAGCTTGATGAGGACAGGGGGCATGGGGGAGACCCAGTACTTC. The V gene is TRBV11-2, the J gene TRBJ2-5; 11 bases match TRBD1. This CDR3 has 17 residues. The V segment lost 3 bases and the J segment 5 bases; nucleotides outside the gene matches: 11. Germline-derived CDR1 and CDR2 are SGHAT and FQNNGV.

J is TRBJ1-1 and V is TRBV19; D not resolved. Germline CDR1 is LNHDA and CDR2 is SQIVND (reference sequence). The CDR3 totals 14 residues. V was shortened by 7 bases and J by 1 base, with 13 bases between the two germline ends. This CDR3 reads CASTPGHRNTEAFF. DNA of the CDR3: TGTGCCAGTACCCCAGGCCATCGGAACACTGAAGCTTTCTTT. Together with reference TRBV19 and TRBJ1-1, the CDR3 gives the full variable domain: DGGITQSPKYLFRKEGQNVTLSCEQNLNHDAMYWYRQDPGQGLRLIYYSQIVNDFQKGDIAEGYSVSREKKESFPLTVTSAQKNPTAFYLCASTPGHRNTEAFFGQGTRLTVV.

This chain links TRBV7-8 with TRBJ2-1, with 7 nucleotides matching TRBD2. The CDR3 covers 15 residues. J lost 7 bases, V lost 3 bases, and 9 bases had no gene match. Per germline, CDR1 SGHVS and CDR2 FQNEAQ. CDR3 coding DNA: TGTGCCAGCAGCTTGAGGCGGGAGTTATGGAATGAGCAGTTCTTC. This codes for CASSLRRELWNEQFF.

This chain links TRBV25-1 with TRBJ1-1; the D gene is possibly TRBD1 (5 bases). CDR1 is MGHDK, CDR2 SYGVNS, per germline. V was cut by 0 bases and J by 4 bases, with 15 bases left in between. The CDR3 is 16 residues long. The CDR3 loop reads CASSEYLVGDGTEAFF. DNA of the CDR3: TGTGCCAGCAGTGAATACCTGGTAGGGGATGGCACTGAAGCTTTCTTT.

V and J are TRBV28 and TRBJ2-3; 9 nucleotides align to TRBD2. Unmatched junction bases numbered 3, after V lost 0 bases and J lost 5 bases. This CDR3 is built from 15 residues. Per the germline V gene, CDR1 is MDHEN and CDR2 is SYDVKM. DNA for the CDR3: TGTGCCAGCAGTTTATGGTCTAGCGGGAAAGATACGCAGTATTTT. It specifies CASSLWSSGKDTQYF.

This clone was observed many times. J is TRBJ1-5 and V is TRBV28; TRBD1 might be the D (6 bases). The CDR3 is 14 amino acids. Trimming took 10 bases from V and 0 from J, leaving 13 bases between them. Germline CDR1 reads MDHEN; CDR2 reads SYDVKM. CDR3 protein: CAIQGPNSNQPQHF. The CDR3 DNA follows: TGTGCCATACAGGGACCTAATAGCAATCAGCCCCAGCATTTT.

This clone came up a few times. The chain recombines TRBV5-4 with TRBJ2-1, with 7 bases aligning to TRBD1. Per germline, CDR1 SGHNT and CDR2 YYREEE (reference sequence). The CDR3 runs to 14 residues. The ends lost 4 bases at V and 7 bases at J; junction bases unmatched: 8. The DNA of the CDR3 is TGTGCCAGCAGCACAAAACAGGGGTCGAATGAGCAGTTCTTC. The encoded protein is CASSTKQGSNEQFF.

The V and J genes are TRBV15 and TRBJ1-2; D perhaps matches TRBD1 (5 bases). This CDR3 region has 16 residues. In germline, CDR1 is LNHNV, CDR2 YYDKDF (reference sequence). The V end was cut by 4 bases, the J end by 5 bases, with 20 bases between. In DNA, the CDR3 is TGTGCCACCAGCATTTCCCCGGGGGGGGATTGGTATGGCTACACCTTC. It yields the protein CATSISPGGDWYGYTF. The whole variable domain, filled in from reference TRBV15 and TRBJ1-2, reads DAMVIQNPRYQVTQFGKPVTLSCSQTLNHNVMYWYQQKSSQAPKLLFHYYDKDFNNEADTPDNFQSRRPNTSFCFLDIRSPGLGDTAMYLCATSISPGGDWYGYTFGSGTRLTVV.

In this sample, this clone turned up a few times. The chain joins TRBV5-1 to TRBJ1-1; unclear D gene. V lost 4 bases to trimming and J lost 0 bases, with 10 bases between them. The germline V gene encodes CDR1 SGHRS and CDR2 YFSETQ. CDR3 length: 14 residues. The CDR3 is CASSATAMNTEAFF. The DNA of the CDR3 is TGCGCCAGCAGCGCTACAGCCATGAACACTGAAGCTTTCTTT. Together with reference TRBV5-1 and TRBJ1-1, the CDR3 gives the full variable domain: KAGVTQTPRYLIKTRGQQVTLSCSPISGHRSVSWYQQTPGQGLQFLFEYFSETQRNKGNFPGRFSGRQFSNSRSEMNVSTLELGDSALYLCASSATAMNTEAFFGQGTRLTVV.

V is TRBV2 and J is TRBJ1-5; D possibly corresponds to TRBD1 (6 bases). V was pared by 6 bases and J by 3 bases, with 12 bases between. The CDR3 totals 14 residues. Germline CDR1 and CDR2: SNHLY and FYNNEI. The CDR3 bases are TGTGCCAGCAGCTATACAGGGAACAATCAGCCCCAGCATTTT. Its translation is CASSYTGNNQPQHF.

The V call is TRBV7-2, the J call TRBJ2-5; D possibly corresponds to TRBD2 (5 bases). The CDR3 totals 16 residues. V lost 4 bases to trimming and J lost 4 bases, with 19 bases between them. Germline V lookup: CDR1 SGHTA, CDR2 FQGNSA. CDR3 residues: CASSSTFGVSIETQYF. CDR3 bases: TGTGCCAGCAGCTCAACGTTCGGGGTGTCTATAGAGACCCAGTACTTC.

J is TRBJ1-2 and V is TRBV18; unclear D gene. Deletions cut 5 bases from V and 4 bases from J, with 14 bases between. The CDR3 has 14 amino acids. Germline V gives CDR1 KGHSH, CDR2 LQKENI. This CDR3 is CASSLGVMIYGYTF. The DNA of the CDR3 is TGTGCCAGCTCATTGGGAGTTATGATCTATGGCTACACCTTC.

The V call is TRBV28, the J call TRBJ2-7; no definite D call. Looked up from germline, CDR1 is MDHEN and CDR2 is SYDVKM. The CDR3 is 10 amino acids. Trimming cost V 6 bases and J 5 bases, with 5 bases left between them. CDR3 loop: CASSRHEQYF. DNA for the CDR3: TGTGCCAGCAGCAGGCACGAGCAGTACTTC. The full variable domain, its missing parts supplied by reference TRBV28 and TRBJ2-7, is DVKVTQSSRYLVKRTGEKVFLECVQDMDHENMFWYRQDPGLGLRLIYFSYDVKMKEKGDIPEGYSVSREKKERFSLILESASTNQTSMYLCASSRHEQYFGPGTRLTVT.

The chain joins TRBV5-4 to TRBJ2-6; D call uncertain. CDR1 and CDR2 from the germline V gene are SGHNT and YYREEE (reference sequence). The CDR3 is made up of 16 amino acids. V lost 0 bases, J lost 0 bases, and 7 bases lay in between. The CDR3 loop reads CASSLERSSGANVLTF. The DNA for the CDR3 is TGTGCCAGCAGCTTGGAAAGGAGCTCTGGGGCCAACGTCCTGACTTTC.

J is TRBJ1-2 and V is TRBV14, with TRBD1 identical over 8 bases. Germline trimming cut 4 bases from V and 4 bases from J; bases unmatched to any gene: 5. From germline, CDR1 is SGHDN and CDR2 FVKESK. The CDR3 is 14 amino acids. This CDR3 is CASSRTGKGYGYTF. Written as DNA, the CDR3 is TGTGCCAGCAGCCGGACAGGGAAAGGCTATGGCTACACCTTC.